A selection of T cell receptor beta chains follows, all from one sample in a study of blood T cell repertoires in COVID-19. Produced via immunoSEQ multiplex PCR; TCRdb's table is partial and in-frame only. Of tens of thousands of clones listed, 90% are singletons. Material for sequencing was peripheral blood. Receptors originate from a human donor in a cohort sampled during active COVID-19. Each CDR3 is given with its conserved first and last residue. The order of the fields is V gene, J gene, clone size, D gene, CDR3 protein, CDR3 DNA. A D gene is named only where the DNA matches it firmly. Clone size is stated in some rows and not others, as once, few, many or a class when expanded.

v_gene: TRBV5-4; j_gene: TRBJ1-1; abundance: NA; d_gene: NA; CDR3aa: CASGYIGEAFF; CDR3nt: TGTGCCAGCGGTTACATTGGTGAAGCTTTCTTT
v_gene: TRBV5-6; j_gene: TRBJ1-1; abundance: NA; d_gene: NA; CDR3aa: CASSLERRNTEAFF; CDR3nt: TGTGCCAGCAGCTTGGAACGGAGGAACACTGAAGCTTTCTTT
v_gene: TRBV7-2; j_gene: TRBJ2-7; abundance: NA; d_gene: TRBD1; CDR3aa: CASSLPGQGNSTNQYF; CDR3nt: TGTGCCAGCAGCTTACCGGGACAGGGTAATAGCACGAATCAGTACTTC
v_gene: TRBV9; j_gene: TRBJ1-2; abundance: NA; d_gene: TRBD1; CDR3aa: CASSGNRGLSTF; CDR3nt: TGTGCCAGCAGCGGAAACAGGGGGCTATCCACCTTC
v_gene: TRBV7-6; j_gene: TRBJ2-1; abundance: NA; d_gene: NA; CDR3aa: CASSLRRGQWDEQFF; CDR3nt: TGTGCCAGCAGCCTAAGGAGGGGCCAGTGGGATGAGCAGTTCTTC
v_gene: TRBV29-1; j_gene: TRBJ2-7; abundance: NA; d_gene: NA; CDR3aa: CSVEGGEDYSYEQYF; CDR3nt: TGCAGCGTTGAAGGAGGAGAGGATTACTCCTACGAGCAGTACTTC
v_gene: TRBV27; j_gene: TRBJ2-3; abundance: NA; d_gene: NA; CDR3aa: CASSLGGRAADTQYF; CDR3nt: TGTGCCAGCAGTTTAGGGGGCAGGGCGGCAGATACGCAGTATTTT
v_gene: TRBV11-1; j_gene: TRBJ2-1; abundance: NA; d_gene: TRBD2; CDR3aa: CASSSTSGSGDEQFF; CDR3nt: TGTGCCAGCAGCTCGACTAGCGGGAGCGGGGATGAGCAGTTCTTC
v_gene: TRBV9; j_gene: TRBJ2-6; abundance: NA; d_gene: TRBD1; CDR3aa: CASSVPLSRDRAGANVLTF; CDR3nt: TGTGCCAGCAGCGTTCCCTTGTCCCGGGACAGGGCTGGGGCCAACGTCCTGACTTTC
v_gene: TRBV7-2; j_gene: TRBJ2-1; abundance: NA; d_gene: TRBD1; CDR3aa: CASSLASSGTGGYNEQFF; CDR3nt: TGTGCCAGCAGCTTAGCATCAAGCGGGACAGGGGGCTACAATGAGCAGTTCTTC
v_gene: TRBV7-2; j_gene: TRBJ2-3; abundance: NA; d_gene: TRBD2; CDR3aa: CASSFITSGRGADTQYF; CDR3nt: TGTGCCAGCAGCTTTATAACTAGCGGGAGGGGGGCAGATACGCAGTATTTT
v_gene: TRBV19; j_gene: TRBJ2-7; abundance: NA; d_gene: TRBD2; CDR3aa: CASSSPGLAFYEQYF; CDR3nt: TGTGCCAGTAGTTCCCCGGGACTAGCGTTTTACGAGCAGTACTTC
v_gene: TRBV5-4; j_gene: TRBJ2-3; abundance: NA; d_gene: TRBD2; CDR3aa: CASRPGTSSTDTQYF; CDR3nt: TGTGCCAGCAGGCCCGGGACTAGCAGCACAGATACGCAGTATTTT
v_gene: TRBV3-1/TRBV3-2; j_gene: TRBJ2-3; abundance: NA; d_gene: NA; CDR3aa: CASSPREKGDTQYF; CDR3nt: TGTGCCAGCAGCCCCCGGGAGAAGGGGGATACGCAGTATTTT
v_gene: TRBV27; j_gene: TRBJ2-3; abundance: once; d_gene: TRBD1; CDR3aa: CASSSPGTGNVDTQYF; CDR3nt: TGTGCCAGCAGTTCTCCCGGGACAGGGAATGTAGATACGCAGTATTTT
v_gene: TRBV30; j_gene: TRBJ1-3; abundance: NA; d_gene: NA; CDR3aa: CAWDGGSGNTIYF; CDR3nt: TGTGCCTGGGACGGCGGTTCTGGAAACACCATATATTTT
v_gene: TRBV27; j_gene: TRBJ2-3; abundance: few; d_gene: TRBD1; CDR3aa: CATTGSDTQYF; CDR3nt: TGTGCCACGACAGGGAGTGATACGCAGTATTTT
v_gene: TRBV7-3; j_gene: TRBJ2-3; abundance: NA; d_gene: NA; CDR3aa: CASSQMGAGTQYF; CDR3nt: TGTGCCAGCAGCCAGATGGGGGCCGGTACGCAGTATTTT